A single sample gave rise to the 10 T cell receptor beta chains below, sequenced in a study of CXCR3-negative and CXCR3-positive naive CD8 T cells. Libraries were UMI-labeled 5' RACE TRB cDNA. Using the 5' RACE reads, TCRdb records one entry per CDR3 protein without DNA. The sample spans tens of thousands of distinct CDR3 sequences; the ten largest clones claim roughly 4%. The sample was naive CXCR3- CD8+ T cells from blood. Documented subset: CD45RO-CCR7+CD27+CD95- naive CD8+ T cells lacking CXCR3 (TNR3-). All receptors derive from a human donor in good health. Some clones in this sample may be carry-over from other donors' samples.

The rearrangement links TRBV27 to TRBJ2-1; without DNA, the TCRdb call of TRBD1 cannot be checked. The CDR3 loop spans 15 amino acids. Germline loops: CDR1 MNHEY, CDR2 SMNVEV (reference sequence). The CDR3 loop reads CASSLMTGGSNEQFF.

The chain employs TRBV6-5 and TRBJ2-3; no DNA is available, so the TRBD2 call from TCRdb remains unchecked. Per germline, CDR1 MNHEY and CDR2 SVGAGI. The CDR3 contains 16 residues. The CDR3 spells CASSYWPSRSTDTQYF.

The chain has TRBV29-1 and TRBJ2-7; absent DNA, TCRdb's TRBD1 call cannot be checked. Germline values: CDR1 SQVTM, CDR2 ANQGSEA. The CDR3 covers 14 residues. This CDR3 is CSVEHPGQGYEQYF.

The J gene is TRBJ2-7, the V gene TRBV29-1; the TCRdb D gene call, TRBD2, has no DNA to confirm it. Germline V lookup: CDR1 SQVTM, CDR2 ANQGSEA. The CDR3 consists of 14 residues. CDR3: CSVTTSGGSDEQYF.

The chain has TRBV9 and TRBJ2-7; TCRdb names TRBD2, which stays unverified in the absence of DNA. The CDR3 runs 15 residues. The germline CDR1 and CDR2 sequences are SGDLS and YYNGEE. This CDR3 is CASSVDSGGTYEQYF.

This CDR3 reads CASSYSSGPPTDTQYF. This chain connects TRBV6-2 or TRBV6-3 to TRBJ2-3; the D call from TCRdb, TRBD1, cannot be confirmed without DNA. The germline V gene encodes CDR1 MNHEY and CDR2 SVGEGT. The CDR3 covers 16 residues.

The CDR3 loop is CSVREIGEQYF. This chain connects TRBV29-1 to TRBJ2-7; TCRdb selects TRBD2, and the lack of DNA leaves this call unchecked. The CDR3 extends over 11 amino acids. Germline CDR1 and CDR2: SQVTM and ANQGSEA.

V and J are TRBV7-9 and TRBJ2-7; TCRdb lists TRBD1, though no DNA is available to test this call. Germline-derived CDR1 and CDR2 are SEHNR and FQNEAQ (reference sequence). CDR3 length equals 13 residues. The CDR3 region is CASSLGTAYEQYF.

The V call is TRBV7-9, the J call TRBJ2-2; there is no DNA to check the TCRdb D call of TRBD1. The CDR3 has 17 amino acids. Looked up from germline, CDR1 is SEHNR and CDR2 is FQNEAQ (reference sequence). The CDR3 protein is CASSALPGVVVTGELFF.

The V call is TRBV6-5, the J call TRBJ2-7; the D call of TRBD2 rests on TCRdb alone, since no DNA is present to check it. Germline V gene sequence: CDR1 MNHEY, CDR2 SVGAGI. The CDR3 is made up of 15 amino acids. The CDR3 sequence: CASSYRVAGSYEQYF.